This T cell receptor beta chain was sequenced during a study of PD-L1 blockade in urothelial cancer. About the study: The year 2014 saw patients start atezolizumab, 1,200 mg intravenously every 3 weeks.

The time point denotes: peripheral blood 6 weeks after treatment start. Each patient's cancer was a locally advanced or metastatic urothelial carcinoma. CDR3 length: 13 amino acids. Trimming took 7 bases from V and 4 from J, leaving 10 bases between them. Germline V gene sequence: CDR1 MDHEN, CDR2 SYDVKM. Clones were read by immunoSEQ multiplex PCR, and TCRdb kept only the in-frame ones, dropping some. The sample contains tens of thousands of clones, roughly 90% of which appear only once. The chain recombines TRBV28 with TRBJ2-2; D gene unclear. Source: PBMCs, taken around atezolizumab (anti-PD-L1) treatment. The origin of this receptor is a man in his sixties with urothelial cancer. In DNA form, the CDR3 reads TGTGCCAGCATGAAGGCGGTCACCGGGGAGCTGTTTTTT. This encodes CASMKAVTGELFF.